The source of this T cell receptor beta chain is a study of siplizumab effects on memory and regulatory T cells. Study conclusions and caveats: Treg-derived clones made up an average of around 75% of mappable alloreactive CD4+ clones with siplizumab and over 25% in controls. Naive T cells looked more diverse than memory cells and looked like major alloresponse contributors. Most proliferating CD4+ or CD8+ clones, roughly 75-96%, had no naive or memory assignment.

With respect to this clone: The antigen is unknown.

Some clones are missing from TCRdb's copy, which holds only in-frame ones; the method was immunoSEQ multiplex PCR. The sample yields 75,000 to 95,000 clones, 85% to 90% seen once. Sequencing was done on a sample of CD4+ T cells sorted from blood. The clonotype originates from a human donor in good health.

CDR3 sequence (DNA): TGCAGCGTTGAAAGTAATACTAGGCCTGAAGCTTTCTTT. Protein product: CSVESNTRPEAFF. This chain links TRBV29-1 with TRBJ1-1; D remains ambiguous. V was clipped by 2 bases and J by 6 bases, with 13 bases between them. The germline V gene has CDR1 SQVTM and CDR2 ANQGSEA. This CDR3 has 13 residues.